The clone carrying this T cell receptor beta chain has only a few counts. Its target is unknown. This specimen belongs to a study of CD8 T cells in ankylosing spondylitis. Study findings and constraints: Blood from ankylosing spondylitis patients appeared to carry a characteristic roughly 8-variant TCR beta motif. Certain motif variants had earlier appeared in reactive arthritis synovial fluid and blood.

Between the trimmed V and J ends, which lost 6 bases and 4 bases, there was a span of 15 bases. This CDR3 has 15 residues. The V gene's germline CDR1 is MNHEY and CDR2 SMNVEV (reference sequence). Via MiXCR, TCRdb re-called the 5' RACE reads, giving one row per CDR3 protein. The sample has 200,000 to 250,000 distinct CDR3 sequences, 6% to 8% seen once; the top ten hold 12% to 15%. What was sequenced was blood, either unsorted or a sorted T cell fraction (not recorded which). The origin of this receptor is a male donor with ankylosing spondylitis. The chain employs TRBV27 and TRBJ2-2; D is unclear. The chain's CDR3 is CASRVSGGGTGELFF. The CDR3, as DNA: TGTGCCAGCAGAGTCTCTGGCGGCGGCACCGGGGAGCTGTTTTTT.